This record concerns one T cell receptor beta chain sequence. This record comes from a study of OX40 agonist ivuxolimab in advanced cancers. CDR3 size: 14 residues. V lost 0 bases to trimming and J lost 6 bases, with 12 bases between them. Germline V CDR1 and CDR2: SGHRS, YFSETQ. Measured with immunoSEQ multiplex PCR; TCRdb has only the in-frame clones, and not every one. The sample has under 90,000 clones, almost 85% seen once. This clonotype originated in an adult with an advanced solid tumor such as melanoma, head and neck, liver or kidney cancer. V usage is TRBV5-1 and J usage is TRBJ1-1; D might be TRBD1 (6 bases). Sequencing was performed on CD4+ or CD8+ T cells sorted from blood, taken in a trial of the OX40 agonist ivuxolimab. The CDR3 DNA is TGCGCCAGCAGCTTGGCTGGGGGCCGCGCTGAAGCTTTCTTT. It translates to CASSLAGGRAEAFF.